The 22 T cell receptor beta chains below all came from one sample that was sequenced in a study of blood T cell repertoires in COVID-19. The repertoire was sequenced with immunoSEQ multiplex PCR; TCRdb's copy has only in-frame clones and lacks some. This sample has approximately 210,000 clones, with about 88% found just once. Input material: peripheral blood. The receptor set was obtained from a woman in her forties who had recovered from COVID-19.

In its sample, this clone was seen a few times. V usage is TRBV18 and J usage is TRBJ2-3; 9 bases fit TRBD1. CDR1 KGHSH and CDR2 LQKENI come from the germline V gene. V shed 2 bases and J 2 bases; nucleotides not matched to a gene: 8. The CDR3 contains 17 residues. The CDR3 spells CASSPGFGQGLTDTQYF. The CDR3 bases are TGTGCCAGCTCACCAGGGTTCGGACAGGGGCTCACAGATACGCAGTATTTT.

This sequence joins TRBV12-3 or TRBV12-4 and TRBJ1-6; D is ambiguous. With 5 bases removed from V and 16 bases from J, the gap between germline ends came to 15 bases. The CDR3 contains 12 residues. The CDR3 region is CASSGRALGLHF. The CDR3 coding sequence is TGTGCCAGCAGTGGGCGGGCTTTGGGTCTCCACTTT.

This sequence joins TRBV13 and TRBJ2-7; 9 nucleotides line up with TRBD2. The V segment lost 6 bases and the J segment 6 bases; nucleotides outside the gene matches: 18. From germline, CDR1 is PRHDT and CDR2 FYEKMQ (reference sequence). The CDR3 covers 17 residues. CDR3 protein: CASRLGSGGLPVGEQYF. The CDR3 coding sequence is TGTGCCAGCAGATTGGGTAGCGGGGGACTCCCGGTTGGCGAGCAGTACTTC. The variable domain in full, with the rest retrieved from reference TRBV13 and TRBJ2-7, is AAGVIQSPRHLIKEKRETATLKCYPIPRHDTVYWYQQGPGQDPQFLISFYEKMQSDKGSIPDRFSAQQFSDYHSELNMSSLELGDSALYFCASRLGSGGLPVGEQYFGPGTRLTVT.

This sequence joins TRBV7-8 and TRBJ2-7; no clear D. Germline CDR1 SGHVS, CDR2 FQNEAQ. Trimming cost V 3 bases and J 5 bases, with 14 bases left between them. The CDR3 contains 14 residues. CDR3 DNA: TGTGCCAGCAGCTTCTACTTGGGCCTCGACGAGCAGTACTTC. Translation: CASSFYLGLDEQYF.

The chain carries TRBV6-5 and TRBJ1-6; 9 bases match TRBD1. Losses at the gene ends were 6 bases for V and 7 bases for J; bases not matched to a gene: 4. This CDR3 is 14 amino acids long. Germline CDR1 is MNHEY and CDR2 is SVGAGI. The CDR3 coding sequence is TGTGCCAGCAGCCTCGACAGGGGGAATTCACCCCTCCACTTT. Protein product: CASSLDRGNSPLHF.

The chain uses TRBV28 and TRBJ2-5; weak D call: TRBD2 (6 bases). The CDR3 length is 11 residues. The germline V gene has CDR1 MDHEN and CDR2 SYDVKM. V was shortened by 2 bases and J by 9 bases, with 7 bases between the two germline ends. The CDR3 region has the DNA TGTGCCAGCAGTTTAGGAGGGGCCCAGTACTTC. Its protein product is CASSLGGAQYF.

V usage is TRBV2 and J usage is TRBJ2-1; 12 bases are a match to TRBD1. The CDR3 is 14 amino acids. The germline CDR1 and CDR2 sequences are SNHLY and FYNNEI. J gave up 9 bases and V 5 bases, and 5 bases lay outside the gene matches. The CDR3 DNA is TGTGCCAGCAGTCTGGGACAGGGGGCGATTGAGCAGTTCTTC. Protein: CASSLGQGAIEQFF. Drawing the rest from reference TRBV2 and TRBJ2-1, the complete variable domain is EPEVTQTPSHQVTQMGQEVILRCVPISNHLYFYWYRQILGQKVEFLVSFYNNEISEKSEIFDDQFSVERPDGSNFTLKIRSTKLEDSAMYFCASSLGQGAIEQFFGPGTRLTVL.

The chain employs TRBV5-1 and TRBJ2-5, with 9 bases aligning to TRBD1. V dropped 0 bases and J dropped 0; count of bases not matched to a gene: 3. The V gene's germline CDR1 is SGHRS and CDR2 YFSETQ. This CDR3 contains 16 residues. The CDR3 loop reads CASSLAGTGYQETQYF. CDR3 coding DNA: TGCGCCAGCAGCTTGGCGGGGACAGGGTACCAAGAGACCCAGTACTTC.

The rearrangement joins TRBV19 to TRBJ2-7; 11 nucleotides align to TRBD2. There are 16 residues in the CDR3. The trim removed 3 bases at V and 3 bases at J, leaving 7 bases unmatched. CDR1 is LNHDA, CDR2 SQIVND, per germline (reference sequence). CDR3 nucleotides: TGTGCCAGTAGTATCGGGCCAACTAGCGGGAGCTACGAGCAGTACTTC. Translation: CASSIGPTSGSYEQYF.

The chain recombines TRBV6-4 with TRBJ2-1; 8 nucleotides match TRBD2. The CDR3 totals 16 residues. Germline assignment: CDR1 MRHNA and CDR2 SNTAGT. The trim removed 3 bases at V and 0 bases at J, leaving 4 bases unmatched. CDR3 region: CASSEVAGSSYNEQFF. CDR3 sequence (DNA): TGTGCCAGCAGTGAAGTAGCGGGGTCCTCCTACAATGAGCAGTTCTTC.

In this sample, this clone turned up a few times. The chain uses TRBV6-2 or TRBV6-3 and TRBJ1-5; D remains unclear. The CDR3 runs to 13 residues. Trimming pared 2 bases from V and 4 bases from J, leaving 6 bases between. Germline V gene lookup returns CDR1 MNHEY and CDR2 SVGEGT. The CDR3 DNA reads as TGTGCCAGCAGTTACGGGGAGAATCAGCCCCAGCATTTT. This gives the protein CASSYGENQPQHF.

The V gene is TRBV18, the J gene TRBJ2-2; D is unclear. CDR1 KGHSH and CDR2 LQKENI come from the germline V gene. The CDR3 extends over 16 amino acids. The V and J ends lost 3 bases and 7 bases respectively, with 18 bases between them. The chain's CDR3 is CASSPQTPATGGELFF. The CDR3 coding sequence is TGTGCCAGCTCACCTCAGACCCCAGCGACGGGCGGGGAGCTGTTTTTT.

The CDR3 nucleotides read TGTGCCAGCTACAGGGGATTCTTC. Translation: CASYRGFF. The chain has TRBV5-8 and TRBJ2-1; TRBD1 matches at 7 bases. From germline, CDR1 is SGHTS and CDR2 YDEGEE. The CDR3 runs to 8 residues. The J segment lost 16 bases and the V segment lost 7 bases, leaving 2 bases of the junction unmatched. Full variable domain (outside the CDR3, taken from reference TRBV5-8 and TRBJ2-1): EAGVTQSPTHLIKTRGQQATLRCSPISGHTSVYWYQQALGLGLQFLLWYDEGEERNRGNFPPRFSGRQFPNYSSELNVNALELEDSALYLCASYRGFFGPGTRLTVL.

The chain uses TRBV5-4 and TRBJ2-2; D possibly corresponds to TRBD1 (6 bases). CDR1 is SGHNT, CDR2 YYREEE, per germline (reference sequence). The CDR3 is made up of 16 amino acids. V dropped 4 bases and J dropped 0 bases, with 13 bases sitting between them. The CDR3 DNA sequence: TGTGCCAGCAGCAATCCGGGACACCCGAACACCGGGGAGCTGTTTTTT. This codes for CASSNPGHPNTGELFF.

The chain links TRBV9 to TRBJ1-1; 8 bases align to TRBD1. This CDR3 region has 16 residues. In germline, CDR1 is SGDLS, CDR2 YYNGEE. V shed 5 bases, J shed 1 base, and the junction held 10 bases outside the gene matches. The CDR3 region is CASRPGTGVGNTEAFF. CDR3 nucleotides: TGTGCCAGCAGGCCCGGGACAGGTGTCGGGAACACTGAAGCTTTCTTT.

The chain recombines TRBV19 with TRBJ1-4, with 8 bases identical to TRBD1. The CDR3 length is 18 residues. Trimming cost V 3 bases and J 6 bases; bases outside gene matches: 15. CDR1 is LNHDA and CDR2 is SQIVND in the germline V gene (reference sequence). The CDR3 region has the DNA TGTGCCAGTAGTATGGATTTTGAAACCGGGACAGGTTATGAAAAACTGTTTTTT. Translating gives CASSMDFETGTGYEKLFF. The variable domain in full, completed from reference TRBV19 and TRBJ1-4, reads DGGITQSPKYLFRKEGQNVTLSCEQNLNHDAMYWYRQDPGQGLRLIYYSQIVNDFQKGDIAEGYSVSREKKESFPLTVTSAQKNPTAFYLCASSMDFETGTGYEKLFFGSGTQLSVL.

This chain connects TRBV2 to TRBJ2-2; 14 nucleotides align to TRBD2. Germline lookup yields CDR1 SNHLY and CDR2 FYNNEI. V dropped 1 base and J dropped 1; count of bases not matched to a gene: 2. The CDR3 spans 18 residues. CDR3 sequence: CASSEEGLAGENTGELFF. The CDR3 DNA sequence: TGTGCCAGCAGTGAAGAGGGACTAGCGGGAGAGAACACCGGGGAGCTGTTTTTT.

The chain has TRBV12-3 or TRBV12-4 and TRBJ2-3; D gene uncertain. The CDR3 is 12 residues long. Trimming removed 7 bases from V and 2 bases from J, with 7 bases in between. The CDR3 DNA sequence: TGTGCCAGCAACTACGACACAGATACGCAGTATTTT. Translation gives CASNYDTDTQYF.

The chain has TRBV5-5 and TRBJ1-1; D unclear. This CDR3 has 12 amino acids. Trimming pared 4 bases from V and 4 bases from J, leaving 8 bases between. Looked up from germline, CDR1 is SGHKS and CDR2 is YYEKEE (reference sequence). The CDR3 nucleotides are TGTGCCAGCAGCCAATACGGCACTGAAGCTTTCTTT. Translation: CASSQYGTEAFF.

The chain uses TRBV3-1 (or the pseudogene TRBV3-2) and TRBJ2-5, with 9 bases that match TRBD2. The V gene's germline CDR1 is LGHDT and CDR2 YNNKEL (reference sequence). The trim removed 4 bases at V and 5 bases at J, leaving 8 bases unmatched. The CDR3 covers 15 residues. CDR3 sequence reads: CASSLPSSGMETQYF. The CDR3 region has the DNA TGTGCCAGCAGCCTCCCCTCTAGCGGGATGGAGACCCAGTACTTC.

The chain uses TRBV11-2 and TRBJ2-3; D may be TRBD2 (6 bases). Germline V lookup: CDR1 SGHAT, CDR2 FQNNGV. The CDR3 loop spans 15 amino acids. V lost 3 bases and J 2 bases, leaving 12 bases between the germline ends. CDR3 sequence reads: CASSLGSGNTDTQYF. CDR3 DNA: TGTGCCAGCAGCTTGGGTAGCGGAAACACAGATACGCAGTATTTT.

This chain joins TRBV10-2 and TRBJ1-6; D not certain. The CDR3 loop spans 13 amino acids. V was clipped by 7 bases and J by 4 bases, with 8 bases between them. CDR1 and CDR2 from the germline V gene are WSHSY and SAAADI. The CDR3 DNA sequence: TGCGCCAGCACGCTGAGTTATAATTCACCCCTCCACTTT. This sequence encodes CASTLSYNSPLHF.